This paragraph covers one T cell receptor beta chain sequence. The antigen is not known. The data are from a study of T cell responses to AZD1222 COVID-19 vaccine. The repertoire was sequenced with immunoSEQ multiplex PCR; TCRdb's copy has only in-frame clones and lacks some. Seen here are some 120,000 clones, roughly nine tenths observed once, and the top ten hold 9.5%. General study points: An increase in Spike-specific TCR breadth and depth was observed after two AZD1222 doses.

This CDR3 has 15 residues. Unmatched junction bases numbered 6, after V lost 4 bases and J lost 5 bases. CDR1 and CDR2 from the germline V gene are SGDLS and YYNGEE. The rearrangement joins TRBV9 to TRBJ2-3, with 11 bases aligning to TRBD1. This clonotype was obtained from an adult who received the AZD1222 COVID-19 vaccine. This sample comprised peripheral blood, obtained 28 days after the second AZD1222 dose. The CDR3 nucleotides are TGTGCCAGCAGCACCCGGACAGGGGGCATAGATACGCAGTATTTT. Translated, it gives CASSTRTGGIDTQYF.